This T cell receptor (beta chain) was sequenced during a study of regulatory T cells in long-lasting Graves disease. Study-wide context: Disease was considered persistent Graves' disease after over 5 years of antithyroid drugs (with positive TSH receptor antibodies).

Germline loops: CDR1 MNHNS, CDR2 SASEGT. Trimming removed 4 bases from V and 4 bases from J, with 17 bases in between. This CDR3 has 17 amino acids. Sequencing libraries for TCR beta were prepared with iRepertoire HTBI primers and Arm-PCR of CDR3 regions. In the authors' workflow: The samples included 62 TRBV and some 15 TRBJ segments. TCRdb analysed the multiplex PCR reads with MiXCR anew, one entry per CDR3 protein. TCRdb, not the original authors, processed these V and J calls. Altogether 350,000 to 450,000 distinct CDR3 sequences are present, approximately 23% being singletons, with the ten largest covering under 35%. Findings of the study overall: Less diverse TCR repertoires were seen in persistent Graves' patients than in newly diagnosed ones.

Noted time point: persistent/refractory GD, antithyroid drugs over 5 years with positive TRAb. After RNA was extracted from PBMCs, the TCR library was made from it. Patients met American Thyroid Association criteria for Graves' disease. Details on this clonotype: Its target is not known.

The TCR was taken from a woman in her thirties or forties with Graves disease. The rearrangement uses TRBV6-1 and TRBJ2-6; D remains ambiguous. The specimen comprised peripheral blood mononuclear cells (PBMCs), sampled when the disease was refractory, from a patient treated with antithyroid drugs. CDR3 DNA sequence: TGTGCCAGCAGTGTAGAGTTCGCCACTTACGGGGCCAACGTCCTGACTTTC. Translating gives CASSVEFATYGANVLTF.